Listed below are T cell receptor beta chains from one sample, sequenced in a study of CD8 T cells in Susac syndrome. MiXCR, run by TCRdb on the immunoSEQ multiplex PCR reads, gives a single entry per CDR3 protein. The sample carries some 170,000 distinct CDR3 sequences, just under 95% recorded once. Sample: CD4+ T cells from PBMCs. The source of these receptors is a human donor with Susac syndrome. Both conserved end residues are part of each CDR3. A D gene is named only where the DNA matches it firmly. Not all rows give a size; the values are once, few, many and, for expanded clones, a class.

>TRBD1|TRBV7-2|NA|TRBJ2-4|18
CASSLAAPWTGPKNIQYF
TGTGCCAGCAGCTTAGCGGCCCCCTGGACAGGGCCGAAAAACATTCAGTACTTC
>NA|TRBV7-9|NA|TRBJ2-3|12
CASRVNADTQYF
TGTGCCAGCAGGGTTAATGCAGATACGCAGTATTTT
>NA|TRBV5-1|NA|TRBJ2-4|14
CASSHGRPKNIQYF
TGCGCCAGCAGCCACGGGAGACCCAAAAACATTCAGTACTTC
>NA|TRBV5-1|NA|TRBJ2-1|13
CASSLAPANEQFF
TGCGCCAGCAGCTTGGCTCCAGCAAATGAGCAGTTCTTC
>TRBD2|TRBV7-8|NA|TRBJ2-1|19
CASSRGLAGVGRVGNEQFF
TGTGCCAGCAGCAGGGGACTAGCGGGAGTGGGACGGGTGGGCAATGAGCAGTTCTTC
>NA|TRBV6-1|NA|TRBJ1-5|13
CASTDPLRKPQHF
TGTGCCAGCACCGACCCACTCCGGAAGCCCCAGCATTTT
>NA|TRBV6-1|NA|TRBJ1-3|16
CASSVRDPGYGNTIYF
TGTGCCAGCAGCGTGAGGGACCCGGGATATGGAAACACCATATATTTT
>NA|TRBV20-1|NA|TRBJ1-5|16
CSARDAGFNSNQPQHF
TGCAGTGCTAGAGACGCGGGGTTTAATAGCAATCAGCCCCAGCATTTT
>NA|TRBV4-1|NA|TRBJ2-3|19
CASSQDTARGGTLHATQYF
TGCGCCAGCAGCCAAGATACCGCTAGAGGGGGGACCCTTCACGCTACGCAGTATTTT
>TRBD2|TRBV20-1|NA|TRBJ2-2|17
CSARDILAHPNTGELFF
TGCAGTGCTAGAGATATACTAGCGCACCCGAACACCGGGGAGCTGTTTTTT
>TRBD1|TRBV19|NA|TRBJ2-1|14
CASSITGQGNEQFF
TGTGCCAGTAGTATAACAGGACAGGGCAATGAGCAGTTCTTC
>NA|TRBV28|NA|TRBJ1-4|12
CASTEGNEKLFF
TGTGCCAGCACGGAGGGGAATGAAAAACTGTTTTTT
>NA|TRBV20-1|NA|TRBJ2-2|13
CSARQGGTGELFF
TGCAGTGCTAGGCAAGGGGGGACCGGGGAGCTGTTTTTT
>TRBD1|TRBV3-1|NA|TRBJ1-6|16
CASSQTGGAPNSPLHF
TGTGCCAGCAGCCAGACAGGGGGCGCCCCCAATTCACCCCTCCACTTT
>NA|TRBV6-5|NA|TRBJ2-1|15
CASRGLANSYNEQFF
TGTGCCAGTCGGGGCCTAGCGAACTCCTACAATGAGCAGTTCTTC
>NA|TRBV20-1|NA|TRBJ1-2|14
CSAKAADRPYGYTF
TGCAGTGCTAAAGCCGCCGACAGACCCTATGGCTACACCTTC
>NA|TRBV20-1|NA|TRBJ2-1|17
CSAYPKRAPISYNEQFF
TGCAGTGCTTATCCCAAGAGGGCCCCGATCTCCTACAATGAGCAGTTCTTC
>NA|TRBV6-1|NA|TRBJ1-2|15
CASSAFSGGNYGYTF
TGTGCCAGCAGTGCGTTTTCGGGAGGTAACTATGGCTACACCTTC
>TRBD1|TRBV28|NA|TRBJ2-1|15
CASSLRGTGYNEQFF
TGTGCCAGCAGTTTAAGAGGGACAGGCTACAATGAGCAGTTCTTC
>NA|TRBV12-5|NA|TRBJ2-1|15
CASAPQGNGFDEQFF
TGTGCTAGTGCCCCCCAGGGGAACGGATTCGATGAGCAGTTCTTC
>NA|TRBV20-1|NA|TRBJ2-5|15
CSARDEAGRQETQYF
TGCAGTGCTAGAGATGAGGCGGGGAGGCAAGAGACCCAGTACTTC
>NA|TRBV18|NA|TRBJ1-1|17
CASSPQAPSHPNTEAFF
TGTGCCAGCTCACCACAGGCACCGTCTCACCCGAACACTGAAGCTTTCTTT
>NA|TRBV7-2|NA|TRBJ1-5|15
CASSLAWRSNQPQHF
TGTGCCAGCAGCTTAGCTTGGCGCTCCAATCAGCCCCAGCATTTT
>TRBD2|TRBV13|NA|TRBJ2-1|15
CASSSAGTSDNEQFF
TGTGCCAGCAGCTCGGCCGGGACTAGCGACAATGAGCAGTTCTTC
>TRBD2|TRBV20-1|NA|TRBJ2-7|13
CSGTGTSAYEQYF
TGCAGTGGAACCGGGACTAGTGCATACGAGCAGTACTTC
>TRBD1|TRBV29-1|NA|TRBJ2-7|14
CSVTSTGRNVIEYF
TGCAGCGTTACCTCGACAGGGAGAAACGTGATTGAGTACTTC
>NA|TRBV5-1|NA|TRBJ2-1|15
CASSFGTHPYNEQFF
TGCGCCAGCAGCTTCGGGACACACCCTTACAATGAGCAGTTCTTC
>NA|TRBV7-9|NA|TRBJ1-5|13
CASSGGVSQPQHF
TGTGCCAGCAGCGGGGGGGTAAGTCAGCCCCAGCATTTT
>NA|TRBV3-1|NA|TRBJ2-7|16
CASSQEWARNSYEQYF
TGTGCCAGCAGCCAAGAATGGGCCCGAAACTCCTACGAGCAGTACTTC
>TRBD2|TRBV20-1|NA|TRBJ2-3|14
CSARSSGRPDTQYF
TGCAGTGCTAGAAGTAGCGGGAGGCCAGATACGCAGTATTTT
>NA|TRBV30|NA|TRBJ1-4|16
CAWSSRIRATNEKLFF
TGTGCCTGGAGTTCTCGCATCAGGGCAACTAATGAAAAACTGTTTTTT
>NA|TRBV20-1|NA|TRBJ2-6|13
CSALLPGANVLTF
TGCAGTGCCTTACTCCCTGGGGCCAACGTCCTGACTTTC
>TRBD2|TRBV4-3|NA|TRBJ2-2|16
CASSQELAGWTGELFF
TGCGCCAGCAGCCAAGAACTAGCGGGATGGACCGGGGAGCTGTTTTTT
>TRBD1|TRBV20-1|NA|TRBJ2-5|14
CSARSDRGKETQYF
TGCAGTGCTAGATCAGACAGGGGGAAAGAGACCCAGTACTTC
>NA|TRBV20-1|NA|TRBJ1-1|13
CSADSPSGGEAFF
TGCAGTGCTGATAGCCCCTCCGGGGGTGAAGCTTTCTTT
>NA|TRBV28|NA|TRBJ2-7|16
CASSSPWAVTGYEQYF
TGTGCCAGCAGTTCCCCCTGGGCGGTCACGGGTTACGAGCAGTACTTC
>TRBD2|TRBV28|NA|TRBJ2-7|14
CATRLSGSGYEQYF
TGTGCCACCCGGTTGAGCGGGAGTGGCTACGAGCAGTACTTC
>TRBD2|TRBV3-1|NA|TRBJ2-1|11
CASRSGGVEFF
TGTGCCAGCAGATCGGGAGGGGTAGAGTTCTTC
>NA|TRBV18|NA|TRBJ2-1|19
CASSPRNGWDTRSYNEQFF
TGTGCCAGCTCACCACGGAACGGCTGGGACACCCGTTCCTACAATGAGCAGTTCTTC
>TRBD1|TRBV18|once|TRBJ1-1|14
CASSRGTVNTEAFF
TGTGCCAGCTCACGAGGGACAGTGAACACTGAAGCTTTCTTT
>TRBD1|TRBV6-5|NA|TRBJ1-1|15
CATNLWDRDITEAFF
TGTGCCACCAATTTGTGGGACAGGGACATCACTGAAGCTTTCTTT
>NA|TRBV19|NA|TRBJ2-6|12
CASAPGANVLTF
TGTGCCAGCGCCCCTGGGGCCAACGTCCTGACTTTC
>TRBD1|TRBV7-9|once|TRBJ2-7|15
CASSLVRQGVYEQYF
TGTGCCAGCAGCTTAGTGCGACAGGGAGTCTACGAGCAGTACTTC